The next 32 T cell receptor beta chains were all read from a single sample in a study of T cell changes during pregnancy in multiple sclerosis. Assay: immunoSEQ multiplex PCR; the TCRdb copy retains only in-frame clones and omits some. Of approximately 63,000 clones listed, 91% are singletons. The sequencing used peripheral blood, collected in the third trimester of pregnancy. Receptors were obtained from a female donor in good health, enrolled as a control in a pregnancy study.

The chain joins TRBV27 to TRBJ1-1, with 8 positions matching TRBD1. The germline gives CDR1 MNHEY, CDR2 SMNVEV (reference sequence). V gave up 7 bases and J gave up 4 bases; unmatched junction bases: 14. This CDR3 is built from 16 residues. CDR3 DNA: TGTGCCAGCATCCTCACTAGGGGACAGGTACCCACTGAAGCTTTCTTT. Protein: CASILTRGQVPTEAFF.

In its sample, this clone was seen once. This sequence joins TRBV27 and TRBJ1-2; 8 bases agree with TRBD1. V was clipped by 10 bases and J by 7 bases; unmatched bases: 8. The CDR3 has 12 residues. Per the germline V gene, CDR1 is MNHEY and CDR2 is SMNVEV (reference sequence). CDR3 in DNA: TGTGCCACCTCGCAGGGGGCTGGTGGCTACACCTTC. This gives the protein CATSQGAGGYTF.

V usage is TRBV28 and J usage is TRBJ1-1; a weak D match, TRBD1 (5 bases). Germline CDR1 is MDHEN and CDR2 is SYDVKM. Trimming left V 4 bases short and J 4 bases short, with 19 bases between. The CDR3 runs to 16 residues. In DNA form, the CDR3 reads TGTGCCAGCAGTTATCTGACAGTGGGTGTGAGCACTGAAGCTTTCTTT. It encodes CASSYLTVGVSTEAFF. The whole variable domain, remainder taken from reference TRBV28 and TRBJ1-1, is DVKVTQSSRYLVKRTGEKVFLECVQDMDHENMFWYRQDPGLGLRLIYFSYDVKMKEKGDIPEGYSVSREKKERFSLILESASTNQTSMYLCASSYLTVGVSTEAFFGQGTRLTVV.

The chain has TRBV5-1 and TRBJ1-1; a weak D match, TRBD1 (5 bases). Between the trimmed V and J ends, which lost 3 bases and 0 bases, there was a span of 18 bases. Germline-derived CDR1 and CDR2 are SGHRS and YFSETQ. This CDR3 has 17 residues. CDR3 DNA: TGCGCCAGCAGCTCCCTGGACGGGGGGGTGATGAACACTGAAGCTTTCTTT. Amino acid sequence: CASSSLDGGVMNTEAFF.

The chain links TRBV6-5 to TRBJ1-1; TRBD1 is a possible D gene (6 bases). The CDR3 totals 13 residues. Trimming shortened V by 6 bases and J by 1 base, and 9 bases separated the two germline ends. CDR1 is MNHEY, CDR2 SVGAGI, per germline. CDR3 coding DNA: TGTGCCAGCAGACGGACAGAGAACACTGAAGCTTTCTTT. It translates to CASRRTENTEAFF.

This chain joins TRBV7-2 and TRBJ1-5; TRBD1 is a possible D gene (6 bases). The ends were cut back, 0 bases at V and 3 bases at J, with 9 bases in the middle. Germline-derived CDR1 and CDR2 are SGHTA and FQGNSA. The CDR3 extends over 15 amino acids. For the CDR3, the DNA is TGTGCCAGCAGCTTAGCACAGGGCCTCAATCAGCCCCAGCATTTT. Residues: CASSLAQGLNQPQHF.

The V and J genes are TRBV28 and TRBJ2-7, with D tentatively TRBD2 (5 bases). CDR1 MDHEN and CDR2 SYDVKM come from the germline V gene. V lost 4 bases and J lost 0, with 13 bases in between. The CDR3 length is 15 residues. CDR3 nucleotide sequence: TGTGCCAGCAGTTCTGATAGCGCCAGCTCCTACGAGCAGTACTTC. It codes for CASSSDSASSYEQYF.

This clone was counted a single time. Here the CDR3 reads CASSKRDEQFF. CDR3 bases: TGTGCCAGCAGTAAGAGGGATGAGCAGTTCTTC. This chain joins TRBV9 and TRBJ2-1; D is perhaps TRBD2 (5 bases). There are 11 residues in the CDR3. Germline V gene lookup returns CDR1 SGDLS and CDR2 YYNGEE. V dropped 5 bases and J dropped 8 bases, with 8 bases sitting between them.

In its sample, this clone was seen once. The genes are TRBV9 and TRBJ1-6; a possible D gene is TRBD1 (6 bases). Germline V gene data show CDR1 as SGDLS and CDR2 as YYNGEE. The CDR3 length is 17 residues. Trimming stripped 3 bases from V and 0 bases from J, with 13 bases between. Here the CDR3 DNA reads TGTGCCAGCAGCGGTCAGGGGACCTCCTCCTATAATTCACCCCTCCACTTT. Protein product: CASSGQGTSSYNSPLHF.

This chain connects TRBV6-1 to TRBJ1-4; D may be TRBD1 (5 bases). Germline CDR1 is MNHNS and CDR2 is SASEGT. This CDR3 region has 15 residues. V dropped 7 bases and J dropped 13 bases, with 25 bases sitting between them. The CDR3 DNA is TGTGCCAGCATCCCCACAGGTTCTGTCGGTTTAGGACTGTTTTTT. Protein sequence: CASIPTGSVGLGLFF.

The V and J genes are TRBV9 and TRBJ2-7; 7 bases match TRBD2. The CDR3 is 13 amino acids. V lost 0 bases, J lost 6 bases, and 3 bases stayed unmatched. Germline V gene data show CDR1 as SGDLS and CDR2 as YYNGEE. The CDR3 DNA follows: TGTGCCAGCAGCGTAGCGGGGGGAGGCGAGCAGTACTTC. Amino acid sequence: CASSVAGGGEQYF.

The rearrangement uses TRBV14 and TRBJ2-3, with 9 nucleotides matching TRBD2. Germline CDR1 SGHDN, CDR2 FVKESK. J lost 1 base, V lost 1 base, and 3 bases had no gene match. This CDR3 spans 16 amino acids. The CDR3 region is CASSQVAGGRTDTQYF. The CDR3 DNA is TGTGCCAGCAGCCAAGTCGCGGGGGGGCGCACAGATACGCAGTATTTT.

J is TRBJ2-6 and V is TRBV6-1, with D possibly matching TRBD1 (5 bases). Germline CDR1 and CDR2: MNHNS and SASEGT. The CDR3 consists of 15 residues. Deletions cut 2 bases from V and 1 base from J, with 6 bases between. CDR3 sequence (DNA): TGTGCCAGCAGTGAAAAGGGGTCTGGGGCCAACGTCCTGACTTTC. Protein sequence: CASSEKGSGANVLTF.

The chain joins TRBV2 to TRBJ2-3; D gene unclear. The length of the CDR3 is 13 residues. V was clipped by 10 bases and J by 3 bases, with 14 bases between them. CDR1 and CDR2 from the germline V gene are SNHLY and FYNNEI. CDR3 nucleotide sequence: TGTGCCACCCTCATAGCTGGGACAGATACGCAGTATTTT. Translating gives CATLIAGTDTQYF.

This clone has a handful of counts. This chain links TRBV4-1 with TRBJ1-1; D is unresolved. The CDR3 length is 13 residues. CDR1 is MGHRA and CDR2 is YSYEKL in the germline V gene. Trimming stripped 6 bases from V and 5 bases from J, with 13 bases between. The CDR3, as DNA: TGCGCCAGCAGAGAGTTGACGGAGACTGAAGCTTTCTTT. This codes for CASRELTETEAFF.

V and J are TRBV29-1 and TRBJ2-7; the match to TRBD1 covers 9 bases. The CDR3 covers 13 residues. J was trimmed by 4 bases and V by 6 bases; bases with no gene match: 7. The germline V gene has CDR1 SQVTM and CDR2 ANQGSEA. The CDR3 sequence: CSVVRDREYEQYF. For the CDR3, the DNA is TGCAGCGTAGTCCGGGACAGGGAGTACGAGCAGTACTTC.

Only one count was recorded for this clone. This chain joins TRBV7-2 and TRBJ2-7; 12 nucleotides match TRBD2. Germline CDR1 and CDR2: SGHTA and FQGNSA. The CDR3 sequence is 15 residues long. Trimming at V came to 6 bases and at J to 4 bases, leaving 7 bases not matched to a gene. CDR3 sequence: CASRRLAGEAYEQYF. CDR3 in DNA: TGTGCCAGCAGACGACTAGCGGGGGAGGCTTACGAGCAGTACTTC.

The chain is built from TRBV5-1 and TRBJ2-2; TRBD2 matches at 7 bases. CDR3 length equals 15 residues. V dropped 2 bases and J dropped 0; count of bases not matched to a gene: 1. Germline values: CDR1 SGHRS, CDR2 YFSETQ. CDR3 coding DNA: TGCGCCAGCAGCTTTAGCGGGTCGAACACCGGGGAGCTGTTTTTT. Amino acids: CASSFSGSNTGELFF.

CDR3 region: CASTGDREADTQYF. Written as DNA, the CDR3 is TGTGCCAGCACGGGGGACAGGGAGGCAGATACGCAGTATTTT. This rearrangement joins TRBV6-1 to TRBJ2-3; 9 positions match TRBD1. Germline assignment: CDR1 MNHNS and CDR2 SASEGT. V lost 7 bases, J lost 4 bases, and 6 bases stayed unmatched. The CDR3 consists of 14 residues.

The chain combines TRBV18 with TRBJ2-2; 7 bases map to TRBD1. CDR3 length: 16 residues. V dropped 3 bases and J dropped 0; count of bases not matched to a gene: 4. From germline, CDR1 is KGHSH and CDR2 LQKENI. The CDR3 DNA reads as TGTGCCAGCTCACCGCCCGGGACAGCGAACACCGGGGAGCTGTTTTTT. Its translation is CASSPPGTANTGELFF.

The chain combines TRBV5-6 with TRBJ1-4; D unresolved. Germline V CDR1 and CDR2: SGHDT, YYEEEE. V was clipped by 1 base and J by 7 bases, with 17 bases between them. The CDR3 has 16 amino acids. This chain's CDR3 is CASSLRSGPRFEKLFF. The CDR3 DNA reads as TGTGCCAGCAGCTTGCGGAGCGGTCCACGTTTTGAAAAACTGTTTTTT.

The chain links TRBV10-3 to TRBJ2-7; TRBD1 aligns across 12 bases. CDR1 and CDR2 from the germline V gene are ENHRY and SYGVKD. The ends lost 8 bases at V and 0 bases at J; junction bases unmatched: 11. The length of the CDR3 is 17 residues. The CDR3 here is CAIAPGQGAAGSYEQYF. In DNA, the CDR3 is TGTGCCATCGCTCCGGGACAGGGGGCGGCAGGCTCCTACGAGCAGTACTTC.

The V gene is TRBV6-1, the J gene TRBJ2-1; D not resolved. This CDR3 spans 13 amino acids. V was trimmed by 4 bases and J by 7 bases, leaving 11 bases between them. CDR1 and CDR2 (germline): MNHNS, SASEGT. DNA for the CDR3: TGTGCCAGCAGTGCCCTTAGCCGGAATGAGCAGTTCTTC. It is translated as CASSALSRNEQFF.

The J gene is TRBJ2-5, the V gene TRBV27; weak D call: TRBD2 (6 bases). The CDR3 runs 19 residues. Germline V gives CDR1 MNHEY, CDR2 SMNVEV (reference sequence). V was cut by 4 bases and J by 2 bases, with 26 bases left in between. The CDR3: CASSSPRPASGGWQETQYF. In DNA form, the CDR3 reads TGTGCCAGCAGTTCCCCTAGACCGGCCTCCGGAGGGTGGCAAGAGACCCAGTACTTC.

The chain employs TRBV18 and TRBJ1-2; D remains ambiguous. The germline V gene has CDR1 KGHSH and CDR2 LQKENI. The V gene lost 5 bases and the J gene lost 2 bases, with 18 bases spanning the gap. The CDR3 runs to 16 residues. CDR3 DNA: TGTGCCAGCTCAAGAACGCGGGAGGCACTGAACTATGGCTACACCTTC. This codes for CASSRTREALNYGYTF.

J is TRBJ1-5 and V is TRBV12-5; unclear D gene. The germline V gene encodes CDR1 LGHNT and CDR2 FRNRAP. The germline V and J ends were trimmed by 4 bases and 3 bases, with 10 bases remaining between them. The CDR3 extends over 14 amino acids. Here the CDR3 DNA reads TGTGCTAGTGGTTCATCCGACTTCAATCAGCCCCAGCATTTT. The encoded protein is CASGSSDFNQPQHF.

The chain employs TRBV5-8 and TRBJ2-5, with D unresolved. V shed 0 bases and J shed 5 bases, with 11 bases lying between them. CDR1 SGHTS and CDR2 YDEGEE come from the germline V gene. CDR3 length equals 14 residues. The CDR3, as DNA: TGTGCCAGCAGCTTGGATTCAGGCCAGGAGACCCAGTACTTC. This codes for CASSLDSGQETQYF.

The rearrangement joins TRBV10-3 to TRBJ1-1; D is undetermined. The CDR3 loop spans 12 amino acids. Trimming stripped 6 bases from V and 1 base from J, with 6 bases between. CDR1 is ENHRY and CDR2 is SYGVKD in the germline V gene. CDR3 bases: TGTGCCATCAGAACACAGAACACTGAAGCTTTCTTT. Protein: CAIRTQNTEAFF.

The genes are TRBV9 and TRBJ1-2, with 8 bases fitting TRBD1. The V and J ends lost 5 bases and 8 bases, in that order; junction bases with no gene match: 11. The CDR3 has 14 residues. The germline CDR1 and CDR2 sequences are SGDLS and YYNGEE. The CDR3 region is CASRDDRGGDGYTF. The CDR3 DNA is TGTGCCAGCAGGGACGACAGGGGTGGGGACGGCTACACCTTC.

CDR3 amino acids: CASSLESDSSPLHF. The DNA of the CDR3 is TGTGCCAGCAGCTTAGAGTCAGACTCGTCACCCCTCCACTTT. The chain has TRBV5-4 and TRBJ1-6; D gene ambiguous. CDR1 SGHNT and CDR2 YYREEE come from the germline V gene (reference sequence). CDR3 size: 14 residues. Trimming took off 2 bases at V and 10 bases at J, with 13 bases between the two ends.

This chain uses TRBV28 with TRBJ1-2; tentative D call: TRBD1 (5 bases). Per germline, CDR1 MDHEN and CDR2 SYDVKM. This CDR3 comprises 13 residues. V was cut by 6 bases and J by 1 base, with 9 bases left in between. The CDR3 protein is CASRYDSNYGYTF. As DNA, the CDR3 is TGTGCCAGCAGATATGACAGTAACTATGGCTACACCTTC.

The CDR3 reads CASSLDDRHYGYTF. CDR3 DNA: TGCGCCAGCAGCTTGGATGACAGGCACTATGGCTACACCTTC. This rearrangement joins TRBV5-1 to TRBJ1-2; D might be TRBD1 (6 bases). The germline V and J ends were trimmed by 0 bases and 3 bases, with 9 bases remaining between them. Germline CDR1 reads SGHRS; CDR2 reads YFSETQ. CDR3 length equals 14 residues.